This T cell receptor beta chain emerged from a study of blood T cells in healthy people across ages. The CDR3 is made up of 15 amino acids. Trimming cost V 4 bases and J 5 bases, with 13 bases left between them. Germline CDR1 SGHRS, CDR2 YFSETQ. PCR was performed a second time for about 7 to 12 cycles using a sample-barcoded 5' primer and a J-beta primer mix. TCRdb processed the 5' RACE reads anew with MiXCR; each CDR3 protein has one entry. The repertoire holds approximately 850,000 distinct CDR3 sequences, with more than 40% as singletons. Source material: blood. The source of this sequence is a man in his 60s in good health. V and J are TRBV5-1 and TRBJ1-6; possibly TRBD1 for D (5 bases). Written as DNA, the CDR3 is TGCGCCAGCAGCCGGAAGACAGTGGATAATTCACCCCTCCACTTT. As protein: CASSRKTVDNSPLHF.